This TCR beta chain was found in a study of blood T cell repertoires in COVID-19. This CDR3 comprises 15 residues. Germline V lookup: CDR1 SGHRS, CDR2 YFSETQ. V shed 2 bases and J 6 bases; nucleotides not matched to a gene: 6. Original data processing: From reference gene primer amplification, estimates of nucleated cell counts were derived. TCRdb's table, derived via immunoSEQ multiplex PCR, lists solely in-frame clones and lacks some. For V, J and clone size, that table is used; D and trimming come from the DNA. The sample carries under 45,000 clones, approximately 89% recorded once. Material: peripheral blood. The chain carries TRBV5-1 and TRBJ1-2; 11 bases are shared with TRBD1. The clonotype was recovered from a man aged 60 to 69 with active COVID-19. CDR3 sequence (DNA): TGCGCCAGCAGCTTAGGACAGGGGGCGCACAATGGCTACACCTTC. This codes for CASSLGQGAHNGYTF.